Below, 10 T cell receptor beta chains from the same sample are listed, as sequenced in a study of T cell repertoires in cytomegalovirus infection. No antigens are known for them. One entry per CDR3 protein, called by TCRdb with MiXCR from the reads. The data show fewer than 70,000 distinct CDR3 sequences, around 30% seen once. The sample consisted of CD8+ T cells from cultured PBMCs, taken from culture after CMV antigen stimulation. The receptors were sampled from a human donor in good health (CMV status not recorded). Some clones in this sample may be carry-over from other donors' samples.

This rearrangement joins TRBV15 to TRBJ2-5; D is possibly TRBD2 (6 bases). Between the trimmed V and J ends, which lost 5 bases and 5 bases, there was a span of 12 bases. There are 13 residues in the CDR3. CDR1 LNHNV and CDR2 YYDKDF come from the germline V gene (reference sequence). As DNA, the CDR3 is TGTGCCACCAGCGGGGCGGGGAGGGAGACCCAGTACTTC. This codes for CATSGAGRETQYF.

CDR3 nucleotide sequence: TGCAGCGTTGGCATTCCGGGGAGGGAGGGCGGGGAGCTGTTTTTT. Translation gives CSVGIPGREGGELFF. V and J are TRBV29-1 and TRBJ2-2; 7 bases match TRBD2. This CDR3 region has 15 residues. After removal of 4 bases from V and 7 bases from J, the junction contained 12 bases not matched to a gene. Looked up from germline, CDR1 is SQVTM and CDR2 is ANQGSEA.

This sequence joins TRBV19 and TRBJ1-1; TRBD1 might be the D (6 bases). The CDR3 has 15 amino acids. Germline V gene sequence: CDR1 LNHDA, CDR2 SQIVND (reference sequence). V lost 0 bases to trimming and J lost 5 bases, with 13 bases between them. This CDR3 is CASSIDGRGRTEAFF. The CDR3 DNA reads as TGTGCCAGTAGTATAGATGGCAGGGGAAGGACTGAAGCTTTCTTT.

V is TRBV12-3 or TRBV12-4 and J is TRBJ1-5; possible D gene TRBD1, 5 bases. The CDR3 is made up of 15 amino acids. V lost 6 bases and J 4 bases, leaving 16 bases between the germline ends. For the CDR3, the DNA is TGTGCCAGCAGCCCCACCAGGGTAGGGAATCAGCCCCAGCATTTT. Its protein product is CASSPTRVGNQPQHF.

This clonotype was found a few times. The V gene is TRBV15, the J gene TRBJ2-1; the D gene is possibly TRBD1 (5 bases). The CDR3 spans 18 residues. Germline CDR1 LNHNV, CDR2 YYDKDF (reference sequence). V was shortened by 0 bases and J by 1 base, with 16 bases between the two germline ends. CDR3 region: CATSRDPLRQISYNEQFF. CDR3 sequence (DNA): TGTGCCACCAGCAGAGATCCCCTCAGACAGATATCCTACAATGAGCAGTTCTTC.

This clonotype was observed a handful of times. This sequence joins TRBV6-5 and TRBJ2-1; TRBD1 aligns across 12 bases. The CDR3 is 16 amino acids. Looked up from germline, CDR1 is MNHEY and CDR2 is SVGAGI. Germline trimming cut 5 bases from V and 1 base from J; bases unmatched to any gene: 3. The CDR3 region is CASSRDRGRSYNEQFF. The CDR3 DNA reads as TGTGCCAGCAGTCGGGACAGGGGGCGGTCCTACAATGAGCAGTTCTTC.

This clonotype was seen ten or more times. The chain uses TRBV11-2 and TRBJ2-2; either TRBD1 or TRBD2 may fit D (5 bases each). The V end was cut by 3 bases, the J end by 4 bases, with 15 bases between. CDR1 is SGHAT, CDR2 FQNNGV, per germline. This CDR3 has 16 amino acids. This chain's CDR3 is CASSLGGGGVTGELFF. In nucleotides, the CDR3 is TGTGCCAGCAGCTTGGGTGGTGGGGGTGTCACCGGGGAGCTGTTTTTT.

V gene TRBV4-3 combines with J gene TRBJ2-5; D is tentatively TRBD1 or TRBD2 (6 bases each). V lost 3 bases and J lost 4, with 18 bases in between. The CDR3 runs to 16 residues. Germline loops: CDR1 LGHNA, CDR2 YSLEER. The CDR3 coding sequence is TGCGCCAGCAGCCACCTAGCTTGGGGGGCGCGAGAGACCCAGTACTTC. Amino acid sequence: CASSHLAWGARETQYF.

The V gene is TRBV6-1, the J gene TRBJ2-3, with 7 bases that match TRBD1. Germline trimming cut 10 bases from V and 3 bases from J; bases unmatched to any gene: 4. The CDR3 is 12 amino acids. The germline V gene encodes CDR1 MNHNS and CDR2 SASEGT. The CDR3 region is CATGTATDTQYF. CDR3 DNA sequence: TGTGCCACCGGGACAGCTACAGATACGCAGTATTTT.

The chain couples TRBV30 to TRBJ2-7; D gene ambiguous. The V gene's germline CDR1 is GTSNPN and CDR2 SVGIG (reference sequence). Between the trimmed V and J ends, which lost 3 bases and 2 bases, there was a span of 11 bases. The CDR3 runs to 13 residues. CDR3 loop: CAWSVGSAYEQYF. The CDR3 region has the DNA TGTGCCTGGAGCGTCGGATCGGCCTACGAGCAGTACTTC.